This T cell receptor (beta chain) was identified during a study of brain T cells in children with intractable seizures. Study outcomes and limitations: Viral specificity was inferred only from CDR3 similarity; HCMV serostatus was unknown. Pre-surgery blood may have been undersampled, hiding some clones.

Comment on this clone: Its antigen is not identified.

The protocol was immunoSEQ multiplex PCR, while the TCRdb copy is restricted to in-frame clones and leaves out a portion. The sample lists fewer than 150,000 clones; around 94% were seen once. The CDR3 is made up of 14 amino acids. CDR1 is MNHEY, CDR2 SVGAGI, per germline. J lost 2 bases, V lost 11 bases, and 9 bases had no gene match. Surgery cases with the highest brain T cell transcript signatures were chosen for sequencing. Before surgery, patients took at least one anti-epileptic drug. This specimen was peripheral blood, taken at surgery. The chain links TRBV6-5 to TRBJ2-3; 8 nucleotides align to TRBD2. The clonotype was recovered from a boy under three years old with hemimegalencephaly and intractable seizures. CDR3 bases: TGTGCCTCACAGTCCGGGAGGGACACAGATACGCAGTATTTT. Translated: CASQSGRDTDTQYF.